This TCR beta chain was retrieved from a study of blood T cell repertoires in COVID-19. Study details: Acute and convalescent COVID-19 samples came from the United States, Italy and Spain. Sources were T cells, B-cell-depleted T cells, or PBMCs; the material itself was cDNA or gDNA.

The germline gives CDR1 SGHRS, CDR2 YFSETQ. Deletions cut 4 bases from V and 1 base from J, with 14 bases between. The CDR3 extends over 15 amino acids. Patients at the Seattle site were enrolled during active infection and followed longitudinally. In the original analysis: Using reference gene primer amplification, nucleated cell counts were estimated. TCRdb's copy holds only in-frame clones and misses some; the assay was immunoSEQ multiplex PCR. V, J and clone size were drawn from that table, and D and trimming were deduced from the DNA. Of approximately 170,000 clones in the sample, roughly 88% are singletons; the top ten hold approximately 4.6%.

The sequenced material came from peripheral blood. This clonotype originated in a man between 18 and 29 years old with COVID-19, enrolled during active disease. The rearrangement joins TRBV5-1 to TRBJ1-1; no firm D call. CDR3 coding DNA: TGCGCCAGCAGCACTCGACACACTTCGAACACTGAAGCTTTCTTT. It yields the protein CASSTRHTSNTEAFF.